This T cell receptor (beta chain) stems from a study of PD-1 blockade in classical Hodgkin lymphoma (dated by TCRdb to between 2020 and 2021). Background on the whole study: Nivolumab dosing was 3 mg/kg intravenously every 2 weeks, continuing until either disease progression or unacceptable toxicity. The study used TCR beta sequencing and CyTOF to define a peripheral blood immune signature of response to PD-1 blockade in classical Hodgkin lymphoma.

Findings and caveats that apply to the study as a whole: Lower diversity was observed in patients in whom nivolumab was started less than 1 year after ASCT, and these patients were excluded from later analyses so that confounding by immune reconstitution would be avoided. Only a single clinical trial cohort was studied, and what caused the repertoire differences, possibly disease activity or prior therapy, remained undefined. Newly diagnosed patients were reported to have lower baseline TCR diversity than healthy donors, and relapsed/refractory patients were reported to have lower baseline TCR diversity still. A significant rise by C4D1 was seen in CD4+ but not CD8+ TCR diversity (p=0.0027 vs p=0.16), with the rise being most apparent in complete responders (p=0.02). Trial patients with a complete response had baseline diversity similar to that of newly diagnosed patients, while partial responders and progressors had significantly lower diversity.

Genomic DNA was extracted with the Qiagen DNeasy kit from unsorted PBMCs and from negatively selected CD4+ and CD8+ fractions. TCR beta CDR3 regions were subjected to amplification by immunoSEQ multiplex PCR with primers that anneal to V and J segments. A synthetic immune receptor repertoire was used to minimize amplification bias, and any residual bias was removed computationally once sequencing was done. In the source study's methods: Custom Python scripts were used to quantify repertoire diversity as the Shannon entropy index. The unsorted, CD4+ and CD8+ repertoires were each analyzed separately, with the exception of combined analyses, where CD4+ and CD8+ sequences were merged in silico. Clonal expansion was defined as a frequency increase of at least 2-fold after treatment compared with C1D1, and clones undetected at baseline were assigned a pseudocount of 0.5. Clones with 0 or 1 copy at C1D1 were defined as singleton clones, while clones with 2 or more copies were defined as non-singleton clones. Clones expanded in unsorted samples were annotated as CD4+, CD8+ or unknown by matching protein sequences in sorted samples from the same patient. Wilcoxon tests were applied to paired samples to test diversity changes from C1D1 to C4D1. TCRdb retrieved this table from immuneACCESS and kept in-frame rearrangements only. Not all clones are present; in checked studies, unresolved V genes account for under half, and no reason is known for the remainder. For V, J and clone size, that table is used; D and trimming come from the DNA. This sample gives 45,000 to 60,000 clones in total; 80% of them show up just once. The top ten clones comprise under 20% of the sample.

The meaning of the sample's time point label: cycle 4 day 1 (C4D1), after around six weeks of nivolumab. Every trial patient had relapsed following autologous stem cell transplantation, and prior brentuximab vedotin exposure was what differed among cohorts A, B and C. A total of fewer than 65 patients with relapsed/refractory classical Hodgkin lymphoma made up the trial cohort, and each patient's best overall response was complete response, partial response or progressive disease. In the multi-cohort phase II CheckMate 205 trial, trial patients received single-agent nivolumab. Best overall response was determined by an independent review committee according to the 2007 International Working Group response criteria. Trial PBMCs were obtained immediately prior to nivolumab initiation (C1D1) and on therapy at cycle 2 day 1 and cycle 4 day 1. Peripheral blood was collected in 8 mL Vacutainer Cell Preparation Tubes, from which PBMCs were isolated by centrifugation and then cryopreserved.

The CDR3 runs 19 amino acids, cysteine and phenylalanine included. Here the CDR3 DNA is all that survives: 57 bases in frame from base 1. V lost 5 bases and J lost 1 base, and the count of bases not matched to a germline gene is 19. From the germline V gene (reference sequence), CDR1 is SGHAT and CDR2 is FQDESV. On this clone: The specificity of this receptor is unknown. No quality values exist for individual bases; no much larger clone is one base distant.

The rearrangement combines TRBV11-1 with TRBJ2-5; 7 bases in the middle match TRBD1. The receptor was derived from a human donor with classical Hodgkin lymphoma. The specimen was peripheral blood mononuclear cells (PBMCs), collected before the fourth cycle of nivolumab. The CDR3 sequence is CASSLDTGTEIYGQETQYF. The DNA sequence is given as TGTGCCAGCAGCCTAGACACCGGGACAGAAATTTACGGCCAAGAGACCCAGTACTTC.